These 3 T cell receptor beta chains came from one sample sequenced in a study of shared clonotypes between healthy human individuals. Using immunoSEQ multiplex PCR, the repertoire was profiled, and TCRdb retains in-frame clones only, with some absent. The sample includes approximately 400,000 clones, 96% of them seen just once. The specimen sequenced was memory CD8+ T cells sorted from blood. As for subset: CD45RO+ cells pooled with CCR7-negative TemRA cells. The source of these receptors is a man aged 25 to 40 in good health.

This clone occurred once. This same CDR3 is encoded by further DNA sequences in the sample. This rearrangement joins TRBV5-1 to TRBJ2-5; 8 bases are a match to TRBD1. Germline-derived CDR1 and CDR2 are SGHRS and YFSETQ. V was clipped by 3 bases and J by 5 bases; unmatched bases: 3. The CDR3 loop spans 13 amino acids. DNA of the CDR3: TGCGCCAGCAGCTCGGACAGGGCTGAGACCCAGTACTTC. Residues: CASSSDRAETQYF.

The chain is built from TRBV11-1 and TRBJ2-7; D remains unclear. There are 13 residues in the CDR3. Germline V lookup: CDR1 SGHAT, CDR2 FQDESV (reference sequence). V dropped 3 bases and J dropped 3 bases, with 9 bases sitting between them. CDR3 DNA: TGTGCCAGCAGCTTCGACCAAGGCTACGAGCAGTACTTC. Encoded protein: CASSFDQGYEQYF.

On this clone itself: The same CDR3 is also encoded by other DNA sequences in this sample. As DNA, the CDR3 is TGTGCCAGCAGTTTATCACAGGGTGGAAACACCATATATTTT. This sequence encodes CASSLSQGGNTIYF. The chain combines TRBV27 with TRBJ1-3, with D perhaps matching TRBD1 (6 bases). Germline V gene data show CDR1 as MNHEY and CDR2 as SMNVEV (reference sequence). The CDR3 contains 14 residues. Between the trimmed V and J ends, which lost 0 bases and 3 bases, there was a span of 6 bases.